One T cell receptor beta chain is described in this entry. The antigen is unknown. Time point meaning: patch test 3, about 24 weeks after DPC sensitization. Treatment meaning: therapeutic diphenylcyclopropenone sensitization with weekly scalp DPC. Blood draws came before every patch-test application. TCRdb called the RACE reads again in MiXCR, with one record for every CDR3 protein. The data hold 150,000 to 200,000 distinct CDR3 sequences, with roughly a quarter observed a single time. This CDR3 contains 14 residues. The germline V and J ends were trimmed by 6 bases and 7 bases, with 18 bases remaining between them. CDR1 is SEHNR, CDR2 FQNEAQ, per germline (reference sequence). This specimen belongs to a study of human T cells and chemical hapten exposure. The study's findings and limits: There was no change with DPC sensitization in TCRs above 1 in 1000 frequency. Expanded TCR sets contained significantly more large CDR3 similarity clusters than controls. Because all patients had alopecia, their immune responses might differ from healthy ones.

The chain links TRBV7-9 to TRBJ1-2; D is possibly TRBD1 (5 bases). Here the sequenced sample was whole blood, taken in connection with sensitization to the hapten diphenylcyclopropenone (DPC). The clonotype was recovered from a woman aged 18 to 35 with alopecia areata. Some clones in this sample may be carry-over from other donors' samples. CDR3 sequence reads: CASRNVGAGFGYTF. CDR3 in DNA: TGTGCCAGCAGAAACGTAGGGGCAGGGTTTGGCTACACCTTC.